The entry below gives a single TCR beta chain sequence along with its context. The sample originates from a study of radiation and T cells in renal cell carcinoma. V shed 2 bases, J shed 0 bases, and the junction held 0 bases outside the gene matches. The CDR3 has 15 residues. Germline-derived CDR1 and CDR2 are SGHRS and YFSETQ. Indicated time point: blood 2 weeks post-SBRT. Treatment specified: 15 Gy SBRT to primary tumor, nephrectomy 4 weeks later. The assay was immunoSEQ multiplex PCR, and TCRdb's table has in-frame clones only and misses some. The data show tens of thousands of clones, with roughly 72% seen just once and under 7% held by the top ten.

The receptor's source is a man in his 60s with renal cell carcinoma. The V gene is TRBV5-1, the J gene TRBJ2-5; 11 bases are a match to TRBD2. The sample in question was blood, obtained from a patient whose treatment included radiotherapy and nephrectomy. The CDR3: CASSFSGGDQETQYF. Here the CDR3 DNA reads TGCGCCAGCAGCTTTAGCGGGGGGGACCAAGAGACCCAGTACTTC. The full variable domain, rest sourced from reference TRBV5-1 and TRBJ2-5, is KAGVTQTPRYLIKTRGQQVTLSCSPISGHRSVSWYQQTPGQGLQFLFEYFSETQRNKGNFPGRFSGRQFSNSRSEMNVSTLELGDSALYLCASSFSGGDQETQYFGPGTRLLVL.